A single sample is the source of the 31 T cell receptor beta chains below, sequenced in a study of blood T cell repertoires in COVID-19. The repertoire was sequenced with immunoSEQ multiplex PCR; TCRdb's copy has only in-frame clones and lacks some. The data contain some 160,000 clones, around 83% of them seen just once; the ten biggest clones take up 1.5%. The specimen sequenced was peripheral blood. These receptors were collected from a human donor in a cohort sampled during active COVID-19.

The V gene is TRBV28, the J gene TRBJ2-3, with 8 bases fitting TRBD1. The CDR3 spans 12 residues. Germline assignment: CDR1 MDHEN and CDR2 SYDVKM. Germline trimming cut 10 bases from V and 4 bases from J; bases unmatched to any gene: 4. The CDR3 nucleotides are TGTGCCACCGACAGGGGCGCAGATACGCAGTATTTT. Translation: CATDRGADTQYF. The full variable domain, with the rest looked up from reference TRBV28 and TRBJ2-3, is DVKVTQSSRYLVKRTGEKVFLECVQDMDHENMFWYRQDPGLGLRLIYFSYDVKMKEKGDIPEGYSVSREKKERFSLILESASTNQTSMYLCATDRGADTQYFGPGTRLTVL.

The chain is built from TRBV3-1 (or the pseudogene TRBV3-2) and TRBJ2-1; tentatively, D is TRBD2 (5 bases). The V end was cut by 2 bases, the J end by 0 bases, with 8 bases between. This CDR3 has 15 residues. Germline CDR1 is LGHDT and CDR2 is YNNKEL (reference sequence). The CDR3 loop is CASSQRGSSYNEQFF. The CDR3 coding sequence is TGTGCCAGCAGCCAACGAGGGAGCTCCTACAATGAGCAGTTCTTC.

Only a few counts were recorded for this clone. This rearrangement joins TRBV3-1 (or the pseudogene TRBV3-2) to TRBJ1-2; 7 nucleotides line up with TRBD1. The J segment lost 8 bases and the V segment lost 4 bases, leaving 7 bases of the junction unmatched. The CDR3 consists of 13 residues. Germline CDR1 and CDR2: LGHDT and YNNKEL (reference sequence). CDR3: CASSPGAGGGYTF. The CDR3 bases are TGTGCCAGCAGCCCCGGGGCAGGGGGAGGCTACACCTTC.

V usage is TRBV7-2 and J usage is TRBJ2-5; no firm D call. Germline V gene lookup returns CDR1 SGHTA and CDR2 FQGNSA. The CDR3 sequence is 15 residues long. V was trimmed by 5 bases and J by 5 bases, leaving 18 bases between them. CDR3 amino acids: CASSLQAGGGETQYF. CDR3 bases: TGTGCCAGCAGCCTCCAGGCAGGTGGTGGGGAGACCCAGTACTTC.

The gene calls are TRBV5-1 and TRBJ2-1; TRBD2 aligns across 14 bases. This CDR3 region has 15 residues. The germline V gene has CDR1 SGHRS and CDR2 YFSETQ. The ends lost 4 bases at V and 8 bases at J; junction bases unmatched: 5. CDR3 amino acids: CASSPGLAGADEQFF. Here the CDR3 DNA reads TGCGCCAGCAGCCCGGGACTAGCGGGAGCCGATGAGCAGTTCTTC.

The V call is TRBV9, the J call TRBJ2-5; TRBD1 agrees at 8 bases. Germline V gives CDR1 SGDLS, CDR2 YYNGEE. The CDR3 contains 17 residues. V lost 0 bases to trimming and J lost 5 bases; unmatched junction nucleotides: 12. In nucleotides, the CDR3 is TGTGCCAGCAGCGTAGGCAGCGGGCAGGGGGCGAAGGAGACCCAGTACTTC. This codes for CASSVGSGQGAKETQYF.

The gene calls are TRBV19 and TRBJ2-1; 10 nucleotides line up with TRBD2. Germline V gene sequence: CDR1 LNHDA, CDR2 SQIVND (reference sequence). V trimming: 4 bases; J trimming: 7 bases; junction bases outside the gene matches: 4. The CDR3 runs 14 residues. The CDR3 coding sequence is TGTGCCAGTAGTACCCCGACTAGCGGGAATGAGCAGTTCTTC. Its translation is CASSTPTSGNEQFF.

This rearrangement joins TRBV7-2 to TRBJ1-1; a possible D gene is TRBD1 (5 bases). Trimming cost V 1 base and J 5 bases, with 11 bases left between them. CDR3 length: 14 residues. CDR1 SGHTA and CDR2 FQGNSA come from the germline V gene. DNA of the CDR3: TGTGCCAGCAGCTTAGTTAAGGGGCGAACTGAAGCTTTCTTT. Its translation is CASSLVKGRTEAFF.

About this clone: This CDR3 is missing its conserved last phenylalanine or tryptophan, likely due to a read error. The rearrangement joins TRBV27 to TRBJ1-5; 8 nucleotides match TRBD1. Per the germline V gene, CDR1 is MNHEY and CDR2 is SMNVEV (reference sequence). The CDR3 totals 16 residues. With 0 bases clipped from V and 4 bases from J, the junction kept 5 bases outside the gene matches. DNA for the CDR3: TGTGCCAGCAGTTTATCCCTCGGACAGGGAAATCAGCCCCAGCATTCT. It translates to CASSLSLGQGNQPQHS.

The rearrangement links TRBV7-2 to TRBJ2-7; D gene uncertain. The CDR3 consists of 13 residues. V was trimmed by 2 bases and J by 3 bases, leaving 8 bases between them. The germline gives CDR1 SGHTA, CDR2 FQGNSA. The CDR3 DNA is TGTGCCAGCAGCTTAAACGGAGACTACGAGCAGTACTTC. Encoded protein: CASSLNGDYEQYF.

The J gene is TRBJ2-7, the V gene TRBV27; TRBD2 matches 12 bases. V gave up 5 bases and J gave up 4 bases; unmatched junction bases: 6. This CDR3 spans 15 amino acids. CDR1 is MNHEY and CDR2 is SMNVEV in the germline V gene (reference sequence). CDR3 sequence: CASSRTGLAGYEQYF. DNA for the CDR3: TGTGCCAGCAGTCGAACTGGACTAGCGGGATACGAGCAGTACTTC.

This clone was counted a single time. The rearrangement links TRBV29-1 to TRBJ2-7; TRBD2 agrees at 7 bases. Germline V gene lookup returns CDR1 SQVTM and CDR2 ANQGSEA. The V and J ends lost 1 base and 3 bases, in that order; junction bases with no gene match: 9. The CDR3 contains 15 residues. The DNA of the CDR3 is TGCAGCGTTGAAGGTGGAGCGGGGACTCTCTACGAGCAGTACTTC. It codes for CSVEGGAGTLYEQYF.

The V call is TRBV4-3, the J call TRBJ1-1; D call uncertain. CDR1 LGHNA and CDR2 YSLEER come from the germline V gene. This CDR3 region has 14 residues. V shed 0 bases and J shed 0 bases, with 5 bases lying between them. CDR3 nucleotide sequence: TGCGCCAGCAGCCAAGACGGTATGAACACTGAAGCTTTCTTT. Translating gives CASSQDGMNTEAFF.

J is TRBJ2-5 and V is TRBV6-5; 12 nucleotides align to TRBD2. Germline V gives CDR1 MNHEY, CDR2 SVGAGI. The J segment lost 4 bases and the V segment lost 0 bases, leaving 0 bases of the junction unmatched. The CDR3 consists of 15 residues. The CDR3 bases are TGTGCCAGCAGTTACTCGACTAGCGGGGGAGAGACCCAGTACTTC. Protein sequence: CASSYSTSGGETQYF.

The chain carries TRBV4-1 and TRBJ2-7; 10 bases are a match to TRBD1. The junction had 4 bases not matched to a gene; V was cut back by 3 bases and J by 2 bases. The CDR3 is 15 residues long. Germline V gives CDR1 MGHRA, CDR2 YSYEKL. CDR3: CASSHPGQGTYEQYF. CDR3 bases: TGCGCCAGCAGCCACCCGGGACAGGGGACCTACGAGCAGTACTTC.

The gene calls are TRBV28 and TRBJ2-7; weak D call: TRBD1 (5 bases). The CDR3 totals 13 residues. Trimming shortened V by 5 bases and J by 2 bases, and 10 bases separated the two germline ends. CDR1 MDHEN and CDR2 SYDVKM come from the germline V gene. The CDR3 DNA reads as TGTGCCAGCAGTCAGGGATTTACCTACGAGCAGTACTTC. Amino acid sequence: CASSQGFTYEQYF.

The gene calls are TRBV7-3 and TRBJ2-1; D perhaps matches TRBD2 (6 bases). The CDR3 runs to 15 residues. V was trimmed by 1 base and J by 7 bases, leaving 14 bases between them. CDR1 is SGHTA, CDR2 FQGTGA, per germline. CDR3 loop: CASSLNRELINEQFF. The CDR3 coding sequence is TGTGCCAGCAGCTTAAACCGGGAGTTAATAAATGAGCAGTTCTTC.

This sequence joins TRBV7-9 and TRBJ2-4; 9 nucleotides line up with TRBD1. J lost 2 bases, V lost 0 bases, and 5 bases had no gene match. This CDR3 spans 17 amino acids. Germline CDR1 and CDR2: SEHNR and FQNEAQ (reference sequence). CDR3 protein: CASSLAGQGYSKNIQYF. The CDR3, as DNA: TGTGCCAGCAGCTTAGCGGGACAGGGATATTCCAAAAACATTCAGTACTTC.

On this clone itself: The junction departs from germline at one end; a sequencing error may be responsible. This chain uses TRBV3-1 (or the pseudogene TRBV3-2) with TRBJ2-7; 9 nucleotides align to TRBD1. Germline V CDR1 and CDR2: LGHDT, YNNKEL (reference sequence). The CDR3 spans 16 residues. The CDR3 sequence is CASRQGPTGGAYEQYF. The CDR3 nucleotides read TGTGCCAGCCGCCAAGGCCCGACAGGGGGTGCCTACGAGCAGTACTTC.

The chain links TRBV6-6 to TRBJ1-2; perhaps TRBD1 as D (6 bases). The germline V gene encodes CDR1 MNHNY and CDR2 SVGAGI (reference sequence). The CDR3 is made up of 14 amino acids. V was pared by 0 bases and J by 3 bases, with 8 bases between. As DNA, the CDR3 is TGTGCCAGCAGTTACTCTGCAGGGGACTATGGCTACACCTTC. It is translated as CASSYSAGDYGYTF.

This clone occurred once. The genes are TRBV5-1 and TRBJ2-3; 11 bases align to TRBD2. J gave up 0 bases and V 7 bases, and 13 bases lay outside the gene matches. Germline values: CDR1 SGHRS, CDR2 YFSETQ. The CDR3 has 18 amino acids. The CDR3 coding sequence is TGCGCCAGCGAACCCTCCGGGGCTAGCGGGAGGAGCACAGATACGCAGTATTTT. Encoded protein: CASEPSGASGRSTDTQYF.

The CDR3 reads CASSSPLINEQFF. CDR3 DNA: TGTGCCAGCAGCTCTCCCCTTATAAATGAGCAGTTCTTC. The gene calls are TRBV7-2 and TRBJ2-1; the D is unclear. V was clipped by 4 bases and J by 7 bases, with 11 bases between them. From germline, CDR1 is SGHTA and CDR2 FQGNSA. The CDR3 extends over 13 amino acids.

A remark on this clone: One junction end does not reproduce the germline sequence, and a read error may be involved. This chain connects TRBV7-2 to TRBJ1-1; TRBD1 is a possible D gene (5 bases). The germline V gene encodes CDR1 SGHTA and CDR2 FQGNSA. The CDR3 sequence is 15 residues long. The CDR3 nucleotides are TGTGCCGGCAGCTTAAGCGGGTTGGGGGGGAGTGAAGCTTTCTTT. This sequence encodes CAGSLSGLGGSEAFF. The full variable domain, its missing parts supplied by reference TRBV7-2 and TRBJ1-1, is GAGVSQSPSNKVTEKGKDVELRCDPISGHTALYWYRQSLGQGLEFLIYFQGNSAPDKSGLPSDRFSAERTGGSVSTLTIQRTQQEDSAVYLCAGSLSGLGGSEAFFGQGTRLTVV.

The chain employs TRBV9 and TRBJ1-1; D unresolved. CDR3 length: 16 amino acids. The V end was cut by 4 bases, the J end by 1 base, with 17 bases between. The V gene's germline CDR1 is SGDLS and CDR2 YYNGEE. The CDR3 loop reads CASSLAPTSENTEAFF. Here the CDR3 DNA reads TGTGCCAGCAGCCTCGCCCCGACATCGGAGAACACTGAAGCTTTCTTT.

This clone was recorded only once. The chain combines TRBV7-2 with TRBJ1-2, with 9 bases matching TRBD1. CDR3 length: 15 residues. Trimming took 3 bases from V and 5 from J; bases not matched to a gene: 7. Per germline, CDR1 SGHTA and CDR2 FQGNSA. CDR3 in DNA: TGTGCCAGCAGCTTGGGTACAGGGGGCCGTTATGGCTACACCTTC. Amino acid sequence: CASSLGTGGRYGYTF.

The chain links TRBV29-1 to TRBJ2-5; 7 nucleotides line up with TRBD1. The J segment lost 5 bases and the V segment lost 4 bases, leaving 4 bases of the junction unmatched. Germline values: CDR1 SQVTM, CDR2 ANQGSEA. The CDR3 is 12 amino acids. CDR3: CSVGQGGETQYF. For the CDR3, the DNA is TGCAGCGTTGGACAGGGCGGGGAGACCCAGTACTTC.

The CDR3 DNA reads TGTGCCAGCAGCTTGGGCATAGGGGCTGGAAACACCATATATTTT. Its translation: CASSLGIGAGNTIYF. The V and J genes are TRBV5-6 and TRBJ1-3, with D tentatively TRBD1 (5 bases). V shed 0 bases and J shed 2 bases, with 9 bases lying between them. Germline CDR1 reads SGHDT; CDR2 reads YYEEEE. CDR3 size: 15 residues.

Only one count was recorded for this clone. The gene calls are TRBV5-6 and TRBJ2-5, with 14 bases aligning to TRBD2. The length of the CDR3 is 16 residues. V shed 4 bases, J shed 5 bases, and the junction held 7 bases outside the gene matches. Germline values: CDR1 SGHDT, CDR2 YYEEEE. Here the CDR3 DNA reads TGTGCCAGCAGCCTCAGACTAGCGGGGGGGCCGGAGACCCAGTACTTC. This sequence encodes CASSLRLAGGPETQYF.

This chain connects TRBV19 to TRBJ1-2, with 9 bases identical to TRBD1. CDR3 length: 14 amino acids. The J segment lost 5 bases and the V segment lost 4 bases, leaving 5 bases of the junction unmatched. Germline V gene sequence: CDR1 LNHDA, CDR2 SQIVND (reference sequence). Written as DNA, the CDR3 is TGTGCCAGTAGTACCTGGGACAGGGCTTATGGCTACACCTTC. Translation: CASSTWDRAYGYTF. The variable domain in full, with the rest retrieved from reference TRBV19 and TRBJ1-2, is DGGITQSPKYLFRKEGQNVTLSCEQNLNHDAMYWYRQDPGQGLRLIYYSQIVNDFQKGDIAEGYSVSREKKESFPLTVTSAQKNPTAFYLCASSTWDRAYGYTFGSGTRLTVV.

CDR3 bases: TGCGCCAGCAGCGATACAGGGGGCACCACTGAAGCTTTCTTT. Encoded protein: CASSDTGGTTEAFF. The rearrangement joins TRBV5-1 to TRBJ1-1; 9 bases fit TRBD1. There are 14 residues in the CDR3. The germline CDR1 and CDR2 sequences are SGHRS and YFSETQ. V was clipped by 4 bases and J by 4 bases; unmatched bases: 5.

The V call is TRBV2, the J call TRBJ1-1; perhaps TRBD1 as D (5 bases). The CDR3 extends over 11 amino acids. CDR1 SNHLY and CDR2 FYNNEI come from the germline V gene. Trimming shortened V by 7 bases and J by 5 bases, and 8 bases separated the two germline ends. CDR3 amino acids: CASIGGTEAFF. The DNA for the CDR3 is TGTGCCAGCATCGGGGGGACTGAAGCTTTCTTT.